This passage covers 22 T cell receptor beta chains from one sample sequenced in a study of blood T cells in healthy people across ages. A sample-barcoded 5' primer and a J-beta primer mix were used in a second PCR of roughly 7 to 12 cycles. TCRdb independently ran MiXCR on the 5' RACE reads; one entry per CDR3 protein. The sample lists over 950,000 distinct CDR3 sequences; roughly half were seen once. Sequenced input: blood. These receptor sequences come from a woman in her sixties in good health.

This sequence joins TRBV13 and TRBJ2-5; D uncertain. The germline V and J ends were trimmed by 5 bases and 4 bases, with 14 bases remaining between them. Germline CDR1 is PRHDT and CDR2 is FYEKMQ (reference sequence). The CDR3 is 14 amino acids. The CDR3 DNA reads TGTGCCAGCAGCCCTAGACCCTCCGGAGAGACCCAGTACTTC. This translates into CASSPRPSGETQYF. The whole variable domain, remainder taken from reference TRBV13 and TRBJ2-5, is AAGVIQSPRHLIKEKRETATLKCYPIPRHDTVYWYQQGPGQDPQFLISFYEKMQSDKGSIPDRFSAQQFSDYHSELNMSSLELGDSALYFCASSPRPSGETQYFGPGTRLLVL.

The chain has TRBV27 and TRBJ2-4; 9 bases are shared with TRBD1. V trimming: 5 bases; J trimming: 9 bases; junction bases outside the gene matches: 8. This CDR3 contains 14 residues. Germline V CDR1 and CDR2: MNHEY, SMNVEV (reference sequence). CDR3 region: CASSIDRGGTIQYF. The CDR3 DNA reads as TGTGCCAGCAGTATCGACAGGGGGGGAACCATTCAGTACTTC.

The CDR3 loop is CASTLGTGGPNTDTQYF. CDR3 nucleotides: TGTGCCAGCACCTTGGGGACGGGAGGGCCGAACACAGATACGCAGTATTTT. The chain is built from TRBV28 and TRBJ2-3, with 8 bases that match TRBD2. Germline-derived CDR1 and CDR2 are MDHEN and SYDVKM. The CDR3 is 17 residues long. The V gene end was trimmed by 7 bases and the J gene end by 2 bases; junction bases not matched to a gene: 14.

The chain recombines TRBV24-1 with TRBJ2-3; TRBD2 matches 8 bases. The V gene's germline CDR1 is KGHDR and CDR2 SFDVKD. The CDR3 consists of 17 residues. Trimming cost V 7 bases and J 4 bases; bases outside gene matches: 15. Here the CDR3 reads CATRSAGLAGPSDTQYF. As DNA, the CDR3 is TGTGCCACCAGGTCCGCCGGACTAGCAGGCCCCTCAGATACGCAGTATTTT.

This clonotype occurred a few times. V and J are TRBV9 and TRBJ2-7, with 9 bases that match TRBD1. This CDR3 comprises 15 residues. CDR1 is SGDLS and CDR2 is YYNGEE in the germline V gene. V dropped 3 bases and J dropped 0; count of bases not matched to a gene: 4. The CDR3 loop is CASSAGTGTSYEQYF. In DNA, the CDR3 is TGTGCCAGCAGCGCCGGGACAGGGACCTCCTACGAGCAGTACTTC.

This clonotype was detected a few times. The chain is built from TRBV5-1 and TRBJ2-3; 8 bases map to TRBD2. The CDR3 loop spans 15 amino acids. Trimming removed 0 bases from V and 6 bases from J; junction bases left unmatched: 6. CDR1 and CDR2 from the germline V gene are SGHRS and YFSETQ. The CDR3 sequence: CASSLVGTRGDTQYF. CDR3 bases: TGCGCCAGCAGCTTGGTGGGGACTAGGGGCGATACGCAGTATTTT.

This clonotype was recorded a few times. The chain has TRBV5-1 and TRBJ2-1; 9 nucleotides line up with TRBD1. The length of the CDR3 is 14 residues. CDR1 is SGHRS, CDR2 YFSETQ, per germline. V gave up 5 bases and J gave up 8 bases; unmatched junction bases: 8. CDR3: CASRRDRDRYEQFF. The CDR3 DNA is TGCGCCAGCAGACGGGACAGGGATCGCTATGAGCAGTTCTTC.

This clonotype was detected ten times or more. This chain joins TRBV6-2 or TRBV6-3 and TRBJ2-5, with D perhaps TRBD1 (7 bases). Trimming left V 4 bases short and J 0 bases short, with 18 bases between. There are 17 residues in the CDR3. Germline V gives CDR1 MNHEY, CDR2 SVGEGT. The CDR3 loop is CASSSPPQGRHQETQYF. CDR3 bases: TGTGCCAGCAGTTCCCCTCCACAGGGGAGGCACCAAGAGACCCAGTACTTC.

The genes are TRBV10-3 and TRBJ2-7; 7 bases fit TRBD1. Germline trimming cut 3 bases from V and 9 bases from J; bases unmatched to any gene: 11. The CDR3 consists of 14 residues. Germline values: CDR1 ENHRY, CDR2 SYGVKD. This CDR3 is CAISEETGTPWQYF. The DNA of the CDR3 is TGTGCCATCAGTGAAGAGACAGGGACCCCGTGGCAGTACTTC.

V is TRBV7-2 and J is TRBJ2-7; D is unclear. V lost 5 bases to trimming and J lost 5 bases, with 13 bases between them. The CDR3 extends over 13 amino acids. Germline V gives CDR1 SGHTA, CDR2 FQGNSA. For the CDR3, the DNA is TGTGCCAGCAGCCGTACGGCGGATGACGAGCAGTACTTC. Its protein product is CASSRTADDEQYF.

The chain has TRBV12-3 or TRBV12-4 and TRBJ1-5; 7 bases are a match to TRBD1. J was trimmed by 5 bases and V by 0 bases; bases with no gene match: 1. The CDR3 runs 14 residues. This CDR3 is CASSLAQGDQPQHF. The CDR3 DNA follows: TGTGCCAGCAGTTTAGCGCAGGGGGATCAGCCCCAGCATTTT.

This clonotype was observed a few times. The CDR3 DNA reads as TGCAGCACAGAGGACACGGCGAACACTGAAGCTTTCTTT. Amino acids: CSTEDTANTEAFF. The chain combines TRBV29-1 with TRBJ1-1; D might be TRBD1 (5 bases). The CDR3 is 13 amino acids. V gave up 8 bases and J gave up 1 base, with 14 bases separating them. The germline V gene has CDR1 SQVTM and CDR2 ANQGSEA.

Of note for this clonotype: Since a much larger clone is just one base distant, this may be a read error. The chain links TRBV9 to TRBJ2-7; the D gene is possibly TRBD1 (5 bases). CDR3 length equals 14 residues. Trimming shortened V by 4 bases and J by 10 bases, and 21 bases separated the two germline ends. Germline lookup yields CDR1 SGDLS and CDR2 YYNGEE. The CDR3 protein is CASSRGGAQEIQYF. CDR3 DNA: TGTGCCAGCAGCAGGGGTGGGGCACAAGAGATCCAGTACTTC.

The chain couples TRBV24-1 to TRBJ2-1; D ambiguous. CDR1 and CDR2 from the germline V gene are KGHDR and SFDVKD. V lost 8 bases to trimming and J lost 8 bases, with 18 bases between them. The CDR3 runs to 14 residues. The CDR3 loop reads CATKNGGSWDEQFF. Here the CDR3 DNA reads TGTGCCACCAAGAATGGTGGCTCGTGGGATGAGCAGTTCTTC.

The chain has TRBV25-1 and TRBJ2-6, with 9 bases aligning to TRBD1. Germline CDR1 reads MGHDK; CDR2 reads SYGVNS. V trimming: 4 bases; J trimming: 4 bases; junction bases outside the gene matches: 23. CDR3 length equals 22 residues. The CDR3 DNA reads as TGTGCCAGCAGTGGTTATCTAGGCCCATCTCCCGGGACAGGGACCGGGGCCAACGTCCTGACTTTC. Translated: CASSGYLGPSPGTGTGANVLTF.

The CDR3 nucleotides read TGTGCCAGCAGCTTAACAGGGGAGGGGGCCTACGAGCAGTACTTC. Amino acids: CASSLTGEGAYEQYF. The genes are TRBV7-8 and TRBJ2-5, with D perhaps TRBD1 or TRBD2 (7 bases each). The DNA end is more similar to TRBJ2-7, so the J call may be wrong. This CDR3 spans 15 amino acids. CDR1 and CDR2 from the germline V gene are SGHVS and FQNEAQ.

Only a few counts were recorded for this clonotype. This sequence joins TRBV20-1 and TRBJ2-5; 9 bases are a match to TRBD2. J was trimmed by 5 bases and V by 0 bases; bases with no gene match: 7. This CDR3 contains 15 residues. Germline lookup yields CDR1 DFQATT and CDR2 SNEGSKA (reference sequence). CDR3 region: CSARDLAGGPETQYF. The CDR3 DNA reads TGCAGTGCTAGAGATCTGGCGGGAGGGCCTGAGACCCAGTACTTC.

This clonotype was detected only once. The chain is built from TRBV6-6 and TRBJ2-3, with D maybe TRBD2 (6 bases). Germline V lookup: CDR1 MNHNY, CDR2 SVGAGI (reference sequence). Between the trimmed V and J ends, which lost 8 bases and 2 bases, there was a span of 8 bases. This CDR3 has 12 residues. CDR3 sequence reads: CASRDFTDTQYF. The CDR3, as DNA: TGTGCCAGCCGGGACTTCACAGATACGCAGTATTTT.

The V gene is TRBV20-1, the J gene TRBJ2-3, with 9 bases that match TRBD1. CDR1 DFQATT and CDR2 SNEGSKA come from the germline V gene (reference sequence). The CDR3 totals 14 residues. The J segment lost 6 bases and the V segment lost 3 bases, leaving 7 bases of the junction unmatched. In DNA, the CDR3 is TGCAGTGCTAGGGGGGGACAGGGTATGGATACGCAGTATTTT. Translating gives CSARGGQGMDTQYF.

The V and J genes are TRBV11-2 and TRBJ2-3, with 13 bases fitting TRBD2. V gave up 5 bases and J gave up 7 bases; unmatched junction bases: 12. The CDR3 sequence is 17 residues long. Germline-derived CDR1 and CDR2 are SGHAT and FQNNGV. CDR3 in DNA: TGTGCCAGCAGCCCTCCCGGACTAGCGGGAGTTTTGAATACGCAGTATTTT. Its protein product is CASSPPGLAGVLNTQYF.

This clonotype occurred a few times. The chain uses TRBV3-1 and TRBJ2-7, with a weak D call TRBD2 (6 bases). Trimming shortened V by 1 base and J by 6 bases, and 10 bases separated the two germline ends. Germline V gives CDR1 LGHDT, CDR2 YNNKEL (reference sequence). This CDR3 contains 13 residues. CDR3 amino acids: CASSQGWGGEQYF. The CDR3, as DNA: TGTGCCAGCAGCCAAGGCTGGGGAGGCGAGCAGTACTTC.

With regard to this clonotype: Being one base from a much bigger clone, this may be a read error. CDR3 coding DNA: TGTGCCAGCAGGTCCCGACAGAACGAGCAGTACTTC. It codes for CASRSRQNEQYF. The chain links TRBV28 to TRBJ2-7; D might be TRBD1 (5 bases). CDR3 length: 12 amino acids. Germline values: CDR1 MDHEN, CDR2 SYDVKM. V lost 6 bases to trimming and J lost 5 bases, with 11 bases between them.